These 5 T cell receptor beta chains were all obtained from the same sample, sequenced in a study of blood T cells in healthy people across ages. Then a second PCR, running about 6 to 12 cycles, was carried out with a sample-barcoded 5' primer and a J-beta primer mix. TCRdb re-derived calls from the 5' RACE reads in MiXCR, one entry per CDR3 protein. The table includes around 800,000 distinct CDR3 sequences, roughly 50% detected once. The specimen sequenced was blood. The receptors originated from a man aged 80 or over in good health.

The chain links TRBV20-1 to TRBJ2-3; D unresolved. Germline lookup yields CDR1 DFQATT and CDR2 SNEGSKA (reference sequence). This CDR3 contains 13 residues. Trimming took 6 bases from V and 2 from J, leaving 12 bases between them. CDR3 sequence reads: CSARPSNTDTQYF. DNA for the CDR3: TGCAGTGCGCGCCCGAGCAACACAGATACGCAGTATTTT.

The chain is built from TRBV6-5 and TRBJ1-1; D is perhaps TRBD1 (5 bases). The CDR3 is 12 amino acids. V dropped 2 bases and J dropped 10 bases, with 11 bases sitting between them. Per germline, CDR1 MNHEY and CDR2 SVGAGI. The CDR3 loop reads CASSYRGEGAFF. In DNA, the CDR3 is TGTGCCAGCAGTTACCGGGGGGAAGGAGCTTTCTTT.

The rearrangement joins TRBV12-3 or TRBV12-4 to TRBJ2-3, with TRBD2 matching 7 bases. The CDR3 has 15 amino acids. Trimming cost V 5 bases and J 2 bases; bases outside gene matches: 7. The CDR3 protein is CASSRWGGATDTQYF. The CDR3 nucleotides are TGTGCCAGCAGTCGATGGGGGGGAGCCACAGATACGCAGTATTTT.

The chain recombines TRBV18 with TRBJ2-5; D might be TRBD1 (5 bases). Germline CDR1 reads KGHSH; CDR2 reads LQKENI. The CDR3 runs 17 residues. V was pared by 2 bases and J by 4 bases, with 20 bases between. CDR3 bases: TGTGCCAGCTCACCAATTCCGCTGAGCAGGGTTGGAGAGACCCAGTACTTC. Translating it yields CASSPIPLSRVGETQYF.

This clonotype was recorded only once. V is TRBV10-3 and J is TRBJ2-4; 8 nucleotides align to TRBD2. The CDR3 is made up of 17 amino acids. V was pared by 8 bases and J by 0 bases, with 12 bases of the junction left unmatched. CDR1 and CDR2 (germline): ENHRY, SYGVKD. CDR3 residues: CAIGDGTSGGAKNIQYF. CDR3 coding DNA: TGTGCCATCGGGGATGGGACTAGTGGGGGAGCCAAAAACATTCAGTACTTC.